This T cell receptor beta chain was captured by sequencing in a study of monozygotic twins with inflammatory bowel disease. Study conclusions and caveats: Especially where disease activity was present, IBD patients had fewer clonotypes in common with others than healthy twins did.

Germline values: CDR1 SQVTM, CDR2 ANQGSEA. CDR3 length: 14 amino acids. Amplification used two nested PCRs: around 17 cycles, then eight to ten cycles, on TCRalpha/TCRbeta cDNA. TCRdb re-called the 5' RACE reads; every CDR3 protein appears as one record, without DNA. Its table records approximately 380,000 distinct CDR3 sequences. Comments on this clonotype: Its target is not known.

The sequencing input was blood. The chain employs TRBV29-1 and TRBJ1-4; without DNA, the TCRdb call of TRBD1 cannot be checked. This TCR was sampled from a human donor with ulcerative colitis or Crohn's disease, or a healthy co-twin of an affected twin (not recorded which). The CDR3 spells CSVGSGTGGEKLFF.